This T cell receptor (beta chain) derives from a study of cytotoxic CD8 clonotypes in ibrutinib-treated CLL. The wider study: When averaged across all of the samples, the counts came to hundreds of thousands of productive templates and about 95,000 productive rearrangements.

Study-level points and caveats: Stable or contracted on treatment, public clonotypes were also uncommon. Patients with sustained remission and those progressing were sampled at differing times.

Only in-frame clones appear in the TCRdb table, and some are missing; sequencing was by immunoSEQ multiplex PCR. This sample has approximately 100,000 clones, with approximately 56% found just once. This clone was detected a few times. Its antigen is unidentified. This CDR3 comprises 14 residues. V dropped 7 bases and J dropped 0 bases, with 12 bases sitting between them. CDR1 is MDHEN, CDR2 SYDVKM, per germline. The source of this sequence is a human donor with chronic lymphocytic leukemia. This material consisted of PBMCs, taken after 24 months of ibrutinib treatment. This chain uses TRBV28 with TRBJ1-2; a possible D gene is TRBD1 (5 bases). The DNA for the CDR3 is TGTGCCAGCACCTTGGGGGGAGCTAACTATGGCTACACCTTC. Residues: CASTLGGANYGYTF.